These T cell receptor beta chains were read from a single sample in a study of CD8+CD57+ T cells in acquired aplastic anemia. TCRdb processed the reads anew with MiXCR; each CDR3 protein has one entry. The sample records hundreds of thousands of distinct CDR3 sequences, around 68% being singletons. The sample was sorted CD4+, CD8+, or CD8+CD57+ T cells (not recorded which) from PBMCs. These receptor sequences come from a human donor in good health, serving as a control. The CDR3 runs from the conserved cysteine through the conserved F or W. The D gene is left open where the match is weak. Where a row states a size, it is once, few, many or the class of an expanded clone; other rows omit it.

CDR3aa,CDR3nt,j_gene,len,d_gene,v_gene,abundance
CASSLNRARGYTF,TGCGCCAGCAGCTTGAACAGGGCGAGAGGCTACACCTTC,TRBJ1-2,13,NA,TRBV5-1,NA
CSVWRYTGELFF,TGCAGCGTTTGGCGATACACCGGGGAGCTGTTTTTT,TRBJ2-2,12,NA,TRBV29-1,NA
CSVLDRTDTQYF,TGCAGCGTCCTGGACCGGACAGATACGCAGTATTTT,TRBJ2-3,12,NA,TRBV29-1,NA
CASSNGGAQNYGYTF,TGTGCCAGTAGTAATGGCGGGGCGCAAAACTATGGCTACACCTTC,TRBJ1-2,15,NA,TRBV19,many
CATSAREGIRETEAFF,TGTGCCACCAGTGCTAGAGAGGGGATCAGGGAGACTGAAGCTTTCTTT,TRBJ1-1,16,NA,TRBV24-1,NA
CASSQRAVSYGYTF,TGTGCCAGCAGTCAGAGGGCCGTTTCGTATGGCTACACCTTC,TRBJ1-2,14,NA,TRBV6-1,many
CASSANRVNHTNNF,TGTGCCAGCAGCGCAAACCGGGTTAATCATACCAACAATTTT,TRBJ1-5,14,NA,TRBV7-9,NA
CASSLGGRVNQPQHF,TGTGCCAGCAGTCTTGGAGGCAGGGTGAATCAGCCCCAGCATTTT,TRBJ1-5,15,NA,TRBV12-5,NA
CSARTAGKRIGYEQYF,TGCAGTGCTAGGACGGCGGGGAAGCGGATCGGCTACGAGCAGTACTTC,TRBJ2-7,16,NA,TRBV20-1,NA
CASSPSGGRDPEHF,TGTGCCAGCAGCCCTAGCGGGGGTAGAGACCCAGAACATTTC,TRBJ2-5,14,TRBD2,TRBV7-3,NA
CASSFASTPLPQHFF,TGTGCCAGCAGCTTTGCGTCCACACCCCTGCCCCAGCATTTTTTT,TRBJ2-2,15,NA,TRBV7-2,NA
CASSPGNSYEQYF,TGCGCCAGCAGCCCCGGGAACTCCTACGAGCAGTACTTC,TRBJ2-7,13,NA,TRBV5-1,NA
CATSSLLQGSSYNSPLHF,TGTGCCACCAGCAGCTTGTTACAGGGTAGCTCCTATAATTCACCCCTCCACTTT,TRBJ1-6,18,NA,TRBV15,NA
CSARSMGKAQHF,TGCAGTGCTAGATCTATGGGTAAGGCCCAGCATTTT,TRBJ1-5,12,NA,TRBV20-1,NA
CASSRDTATDTQYF,TGTGCCAGCTCTCGGGACACCGCCACAGATACGCAGTATTTT,TRBJ2-3,14,NA,TRBV18,many
CSVGGRPSTGELFF,TGCAGCGTGGGGGGACGGCCGAGCACCGGGGAGCTGTTTTTT,TRBJ2-2,14,NA,TRBV29-1,once
CASSGQGSSYNSPLHF,TGTGCCAGCAGCGGACAGGGGAGCTCCTATAATTCACCCCTCCACTTT,TRBJ1-6,16,TRBD1,TRBV4-2,many
CASRGVNQPQHF,TGTGCCAGCCGGGGGGTTAATCAGCCCCAGCATTTT,TRBJ1-5,12,NA,TRBV12-3/TRBV12-4,many
CASSTDRNRNEQYF,TGTGCCAGCAGCACTGACAGAAACAGGAACGAGCAGTACTTC,TRBJ2-7,14,NA,TRBV11-1,NA
CASSANREDAEAFF,TGTGCCAGCAGCGCCAACAGGGAGGACGCTGAAGCTTTCTTT,TRBJ1-1,14,NA,TRBV9,NA
CASSLTFGTGYEQYF,TGTGCCAGCAGCTTGACCTTCGGGACAGGCTACGAGCAGTACTTC,TRBJ2-7,15,TRBD1,TRBV5-8,many
CASSENQPQHF,TGTGCCAGCAGTGAAAATCAGCCCCAGCATTTT,TRBJ1-5,11,NA,TRBV6-1,NA
CASSLAQGAGYGYTF,TGTGCCAGCAGCTTAGCACAAGGGGCGGGTTATGGCTACACCTTC,TRBJ1-2,15,NA,TRBV5-1,NA
CSVTREDSSYNEQFF,TGCAGCGTCACAAGGGAGGACAGCTCATACAATGAGCAGTTCTTC,TRBJ2-1,15,NA,TRBV29-1,NA
CASRRRQQETQYF,TGTGCCAGTAGAAGGAGGCAGCAAGAGACCCAGTACTTC,TRBJ2-5,13,NA,TRBV19,once
CSARNAGPTEAFF,TGCAGTGCTAGAAATGCAGGGCCCACTGAAGCTTTCTTT,TRBJ1-1,13,NA,TRBV20-1,many
CASSGSASSYAQYF,TGTGCCAGCAGCGGCTCGGCCAGCTCCTACGCGCAGTATTTT,TRBJ2-3,14,NA,TRBV9,NA
CASSLSDRDEQYF,TGTGCCAGCAGCTTATCAGACAGGGACGAGCAGTACTTC,TRBJ2-7,13,TRBD1,TRBV11-2,NA
CASSLWSGGATDTQYF,TGTGCCAGCAGCTTATGGAGCGGGGGGGCCACAGATACGCAGTATTTT,TRBJ2-3,16,TRBD2,TRBV11-1,NA
CSAQQTGNGYTF,TGCAGTGCTCAACAGACAGGGAATGGCTACACCTTC,TRBJ1-2,12,TRBD1,TRBV20-1,many
CSANARLMNTEAFF,TGCAGCGCTAACGCCCGCCTCATGAACACTGAAGCTTTCTTT,TRBJ1-1,14,NA,TRBV29-1,NA
CASSLTHVPRGPTDTQYF,TGTGCCAGCAGCTTAACCCACGTCCCGCGCGGACCTACTGATACGCAGTATTTT,TRBJ2-3,18,NA,TRBV7-2,NA
CASSRVGGTHNAYF,TGTGCCAGTAGTAGGGTCGGTGGGACCCACAATGCTTACTTT,TRBJ1-1,14,NA,TRBV19,NA
CSARDGESYNSPLHF,TGCAGTGCTAGAGATGGGGAAAGTTATAATTCACCCCTCCACTTT,TRBJ1-6,15,NA,TRBV20-1,many
CASSLVQEKALCF,TGTGCCAGCAGCTTAGTACAGGAGAAAGCACTGTGTTTT,TRBJ1-4,13,NA,TRBV7-2,NA
CASIRTPRHF,TGTGCCAGCATCCGAACCCCCCGGCATTTT,TRBJ1-5,10,NA,TRBV2,NA
CASKGERSAYKQYF,TGTGCCAGCAAAGGCGAGCGTTCGGCCTACAAGCAGTACTTC,TRBJ2-7,14,NA,TRBV15,NA
CARKGKLETGARFYEQYF,TGTGCCAGAAAGGGTAAATTGGAGACAGGGGCGCGATTCTACGAGCAGTACTTC,TRBJ2-7,18,TRBD1,TRBV19,many
CASSYNPGNSYNEQFF,TGCGCCAGCAGCTATAACCCCGGCAACTCCTACAATGAGCAGTTCTTC,TRBJ2-1,16,NA,TRBV5-1,many
CASTISEGTLSYEQYF,TGCGCCAGCACAATCTCTGAGGGCACCCTCTCCTACGAGCAGTACTTC,TRBJ2-7,16,NA,TRBV4-1,many
CASGLVGTFTEELFF,TGTGCTAGTGGTTTGGTGGGGACCTTCACCGAGGAGCTGTTTTTT,TRBJ2-2,15,NA,TRBV6-6,NA
CASSIGQPYEQYF,TGTGCCAGTAGTATTGGACAGCCATACGAGCAGTACTTC,TRBJ2-7,13,NA,TRBV19,NA
CASSLGRNYSITF,TGTGCCAGCAGCTTAGGCAGAAACTATAGCATCACCTTC,TRBJ1-3,13,NA,TRBV7-9,NA
CSARVPRDRGGGEKLFF,TGCAGTGCTAGAGTCCCCCGGGACAGGGGGGGAGGAGAAAAACTGTTTTTT,TRBJ1-4,17,TRBD1,TRBV20-1,many
CASQTAGLSTDTQYF,TGTGCCAGTCAAACCGCGGGACTTAGCACAGATACGCAGTATTTT,TRBJ2-3,15,NA,TRBV19,many
CASSYLGSYNEQFF,TGTGCCAGCAGTTACCTTGGCTCCTACAATGAGCAGTTCTTC,TRBJ2-1,14,NA,TRBV6-5,NA
CSVEDVGTDTQNF,TGCAGCGTTGAAGATGTGGGCACAGATACGCAGAATTTT,TRBJ2-3,13,NA,TRBV29-1,NA
CSARPVSAYEQYF,TGCAGTGCTAGACCCGTTTCAGCATACGAGCAGTACTTC,TRBJ2-7,13,NA,TRBV20-1,NA
CASRLLAENEQYF,TGTGCCAGCAGGTTACTAGCGGAGAACGAGCAGTACTTC,TRBJ2-7,13,TRBD2,TRBV12-3/TRBV12-4,NA